Listed below are T cell receptor beta chains from one sample, sequenced in a study of cytomegalovirus exposure and HLA in healthy donors. The method was immunoSEQ multiplex PCR; TCRdb's version includes in-frame clones alone and lacks a portion of them. The sample includes some 140,000 clones, roughly three quarters of them seen just once. Sequencing used PBMCs. All receptors come from a man aged 30-40 years in good health and CMV-seronegative. The CDR3 runs from the conserved cysteine through the conserved F or W. The D gene is left open where the match is weak. For some rows the clone size is stated as once, few or many, or as a class when expanded; others skip it.

d_call j_call clone_size v_call cdr3_aa cdr3_nt
TRBD2 TRBJ2-7 . TRBV5-1 CASSLTSGRPYEQYF TGCGCCAGCAGCTTAACTAGCGGGAGGCCCTACGAGCAGTACTTC
TRBD1 TRBJ2-1 few TRBV25-1 CASSGQDRRSYNEQFF TGTGCCAGCAGTGGCCAGGACAGGCGATCCTACAATGAGCAGTTCTTC
TRBD1 TRBJ2-2 few TRBV25-1 CASSDPTGGSNTGELFF TGTGCCAGCAGTGACCCCACAGGGGGCTCGAACACCGGGGAGCTGTTTTTT
TRBD1 TRBJ1-3 . TRBV18 CASSPSRGNSGNTIYF TGTGCCAGCTCACCCTCCAGGGGGAACTCTGGAAACACCATATATTTT
TRBD2 TRBJ2-7 . TRBV15 CATSRPRRSGTPYEQYF TGTGCCACCAGCAGGCCTCGACGTAGCGGGACTCCCTACGAGCAGTACTTC
. TRBJ2-1 . TRBV5-6 CASSWGWRGEQFF TGTGCCAGCAGCTGGGGTTGGAGAGGGGAGCAGTTCTTC
TRBD1 TRBJ1-1 . TRBV19 CASSRTGDFTEAFF TGTGCCAGTAGTAGGACAGGGGATTTCACTGAAGCTTTCTTT
TRBD2 TRBJ2-1 . TRBV7-6 CASSYLAGGPDNEQFF TGTGCCAGCAGCTACCTAGCGGGAGGGCCCGACAATGAGCAGTTCTTC
TRBD2 TRBJ2-3 . TRBV30 CASILAGGGDTQYF TGTGCCTCTATACTAGCGGGAGGGGGAGATACGCAGTATTTT
. TRBJ1-1 . TRBV29-1 CSVFVQGEDTEAFF TGCAGCGTTTTTGTACAGGGCGAGGACACTGAAGCTTTCTTT
. TRBJ2-7 . TRBV28 CASSLGELSARDYEQYF TGTGCCAGCAGTTTAGGGGAACTTAGCGCCAGAGACTACGAGCAGTACTTC
TRBD2 TRBJ2-2 few TRBV2 CASSPEPGREGELFF TGTGCCAGCAGTCCAGAACCGGGGAGGGAGGGGGAGCTGTTTTTT
. TRBJ1-1 . TRBV11-3 CASSSDSQTEAFF TGTGCCAGCAGCTCGGACTCTCAAACTGAAGCTTTCTTT
. TRBJ2-7 . TRBV6-1 CASRKKAAYEQYF TGTGCCAGCAGAAAGAAAGCGGCCTACGAGCAGTACTTC
. TRBJ2-1 . TRBV7-8 CASSLFRDFGYNEQFF TGTGCCAGCAGCTTATTCCGGGACTTCGGATACAATGAGCAGTTCTTC
TRBD2 TRBJ2-7 . TRBV27 CASSPMSSGAFKQYF TGTGCCAGCAGTCCCATGAGTAGCGGGGCCTTTAAGCAGTACTTC
TRBD2 TRBJ2-1 few TRBV19 CASSIGRRSGSDEQFF TGTGCCAGTAGTATCGGGCGGAGGAGCGGGAGTGATGAGCAGTTCTTC
TRBD1 TRBJ2-5 . TRBV5-4 CASSKGQGGQETQYF TGTGCCAGCAGCAAGGGACAGGGGGGACAAGAGACCCAGTACTTC
TRBD2 TRBJ2-2 . TRBV9 CASSVTPTSDNTGELFF TGTGCCAGCAGCGTCACCCCGACTAGCGACAACACCGGGGAGCTGTTTTTT
. TRBJ2-7 few TRBV10-2 CASAGVSYEQYF TGCGCCAGCGCCGGAGTCTCCTACGAGCAGTACTTC
TRBD2 TRBJ2-1 once TRBV4-1 CASSVGTSAWNEQFF TGCGCCAGCAGTGTCGGGACTAGCGCATGGAATGAGCAGTTCTTC
TRBD1 TRBJ2-5 . TRBV19 CASSTTGTGGETQYF TGTGCCAGTAGCACCACCGGGACAGGGGGGGAGACCCAGTACTTC
TRBD1 TRBJ2-7 . TRBV2 CASKGTGGGEQYF TGTGCCAGCAAGGGGACAGGGGGGGGCGAGCAGTACTTC
TRBD1 TRBJ1-4 . TRBV15 CATSRDRQGLTNEKLFF TGTGCCACCAGCAGAGATCGACAGGGTTTGACTAATGAAAAACTGTTTTTT
. TRBJ1-5 . TRBV6-1 CASSESGQFNQPQHF TGTGCCAGCAGTGAATCTGGGCAGTTCAATCAGCCCCAGCATTTT
TRBD2 TRBJ2-7 few TRBV5-1 CASSSLGLPSSYSYEQYF TGCGCCAGCAGCTCGCTGGGACTACCTTCCTCTTACTCCTACGAGCAGTACTTC
TRBD1 TRBJ1-5 . TRBV19 CASSIGQGGNQPQHF TGTGCCAGTAGTATCGGACAGGGCGGCAATCAGCCCCAGCATTTT
TRBD2 TRBJ2-5 once TRBV19 CASSPFTSGGRETQYF TGTGCCAGTAGTCCCTTTACTAGCGGAGGGAGAGAGACCCAGTACTTC
. TRBJ2-7 . TRBV5-1 CASSFAPLTATFSYEQYF TGCGCCAGCAGCTTCGCTCCTTTGACAGCCACCTTCTCCTACGAGCAGTACTTC
TRBD2 TRBJ2-3 . TRBV19 CASGTSGLTDTQYF TGTGCCAGTGGGACTAGCGGACTCACAGATACGCAGTATTTT
. TRBJ2-7 few TRBV29-1 CSVELGDYEQYF TGCAGCGTTGAGCTCGGGGACTACGAGCAGTACTTC
TRBD2 TRBJ2-7 . TRBV27 CASSMQAGSFHEQYF TGTGCCAGCAGTATGCAAGCGGGATCCTTCCACGAGCAGTACTTC
TRBD1 TRBJ2-5 . TRBV29-1 CSVDGIQGGQETQYF TGCAGCGTTGATGGGATACAGGGGGGCCAAGAGACCCAGTACTTC
TRBD2 TRBJ2-5 . TRBV10-3 CAISESPGGSPETQYF TGTGCCATCAGTGAATCCCCGGGGGGGAGCCCAGAGACCCAGTACTTC
. TRBJ2-1 once TRBV10-3 CAISERGHTYNEQFF TGTGCCATCAGTGAACGGGGACACACCTACAATGAGCAGTTCTTC
TRBD2 TRBJ2-1 few TRBV9 CASSVVGEGYNEQFF TGTGCCAGCAGCGTAGTCGGGGAGGGATACAATGAGCAGTTCTTC
TRBD2 TRBJ2-3 . TRBV5-1 CASSYLAGRAGDTQYF TGCGCCAGCAGCTACCTAGCGGGCAGAGCGGGGGATACGCAGTATTTT
. TRBJ2-7 . TRBV19 CASQTSGDEQYF TGTGCCAGCCAAACCTCCGGGGACGAGCAGTACTTC
. TRBJ2-7 . TRBV5-1 CASSLFGGASLEQYF TGCGCCAGCAGCTTGTTCGGCGGAGCCTCACTCGAGCAGTACTTC
TRBD2 TRBJ2-7 . TRBV27 CASSLSGGLIDGEQYF TGTGCCAGCAGTTTATCGGGAGGGCTGATCGACGGCGAGCAGTACTTC
. TRBJ2-7 . TRBV27 CASSPLPNAYYEQYF TGTGCCAGCAGTCCCCTCCCCAACGCGTACTACGAGCAGTACTTC
. TRBJ1-1 . TRBV10-3 CAISPQGGDTEAFF TGCGCCATCAGTCCACAGGGTGGAGACACTGAAGCTTTCTTT
TRBD1 TRBJ1-2 . TRBV9 CASSVELSGGLYGYTF TGTGCCAGCAGCGTAGAGTTATCAGGGGGCCTCTATGGCTACACCTTC
. TRBJ2-7 . TRBV30 CAWSGVTIHYEQYF TGTGCCTGGAGTGGGGTTACTATTCACTACGAGCAGTACTTC
TRBD1 TRBJ1-1 once TRBV5-1 CASSPGQPNTEAFF TGCGCCAGCAGCCCGGGACAGCCGAACACTGAAGCTTTCTTT
TRBD1 TRBJ2-1 . TRBV6-5 CASSRDRDYNEQFF TGTGCCAGCAGCCGAGACAGGGACTACAATGAGCAGTTCTTC
TRBD1 TRBJ2-7 . TRBV5-8 CASSLAGTGFYEQYF TGTGCCAGCAGCTTGGCCGGGACAGGATTCTACGAGCAGTACTTC
TRBD1 TRBJ2-2 . TRBV5-1 CASSSSSTGTHTGELFF TGCGCCAGCAGCTCCAGTTCGACAGGGACCCACACCGGGGAGCTGTTTTTT
TRBD2 TRBJ2-4 once TRBV18 CASSPAGDIQYF TGTGCCAGCTCCCCCGCGGGGGACATTCAGTACTTC
TRBD1 TRBJ1-4 . TRBV7-9 CASSSQGARNEKLFF TGTGCCAGCAGCTCACAGGGGGCTCGTAATGAAAAACTGTTTTTT
. TRBJ2-1 . TRBV23-1 CASSQSPGLTVHEQFF TGCGCCAGCAGTCAATCCCCAGGGCTAACCGTCCATGAGCAGTTCTTC